The next 13 T cell receptor beta chains were all read from a single sample in a study of molecular identifiers for immune sequencing clone quantification. TCRdb re-derived calls from the PCR reads in MiXCR, one entry per CDR3 protein. There are 88,000 or so distinct CDR3 sequences in the sample; 21% occur only once, and more than 1% lies in the top ten. The sample was naive CD8+ T cells from blood, with Jurkat cell RNA spiked in. Subset defined: FACS-sorted CD8+CD4-CCR7+CD45RA+ naive T cells. The origin of the receptors is a human donor in good health. Some libraries in this study had Jurkat cell RNA spiked in.

This clonotype was seen repeatedly, ten times or more. This chain connects TRBV7-9 to TRBJ2-7; 9 nucleotides align to TRBD2. The CDR3 extends over 18 amino acids. Germline V gene data show CDR1 as SEHNR and CDR2 as FQNEAQ (reference sequence). J was trimmed by 0 bases and V by 0 bases; bases with no gene match: 9. The CDR3 is CASSLASGLAGPSYEQYF. The CDR3 DNA reads TGTGCCAGCAGCTTAGCGTCGGGTCTAGCGGGACCCTCCTACGAGCAGTACTTC.

As regards this clonotype: A much larger clone differs by one base, so this may be a read error. CDR3 sequence reads: CSAHQRVQISYEQCF. CDR3 sequence (DNA): TGCAGTGCACATCAGCGAGTCCAAATCTCCTACGAGCAGTGCTTC. J is TRBJ2-7 and V is TRBV20-1; no firm D call. CDR3 length: 15 residues. The germline V gene encodes CDR1 DFQATT and CDR2 SNEGSKA (reference sequence).

This clonotype has a count of ten or more. The rearrangement uses TRBV5-1 and TRBJ2-7; 8 positions match TRBD1. From germline, CDR1 is SGHRS and CDR2 YFSETQ. The V and J ends lost 3 bases and 4 bases, in that order; junction bases with no gene match: 9. This CDR3 is built from 15 residues. The CDR3 loop reads CASSSPDRGKYEQYF. The CDR3, as DNA: TGCGCCAGCAGCTCCCCCGACAGGGGTAAATACGAGCAGTACTTC.

On this clonotype: Because it lacks the conserved phenylalanine or tryptophan at the end, this CDR3 is likely a read error. V gene TRBV25-1 combines with J gene TRBJ1-1, with D unresolved. V was cut by 2 bases and J by 2 bases, with 9 bases left in between. The CDR3 extends over 14 amino acids. Germline CDR1 and CDR2: MGHDK and SYGVNS. CDR3 residues: CASSEGRINTEAFL. CDR3 bases: TGTGCCAGCAGTGAAGGCAGAATAAACACTGAAGCTTTCCTT.

This clonotype was found a few times. Since a much larger clone is just one base distant, this may be a read error. V gene TRBV7-6 combines with J gene TRBJ2-3; 7 bases agree with TRBD2. The CDR3 has 13 residues. Germline CDR1 and CDR2: SGHVS and FNYEAQ. The CDR3 reads CAGSDTSADTQYF. The CDR3 coding sequence is TGTGCCGGCAGCGACACTAGCGCAGATACGCAGTATTTT.

As regards this clonotype: A single base separates this from a much larger clone, so it may be a read error. The V call is TRBV27, the J call TRBJ1-1, with D hard to call. CDR1 and CDR2 from the germline V gene are MNHEY and SMNVEV (reference sequence). The CDR3 is made up of 12 amino acids. This CDR3 reads CVSSLIGSEAFF. The CDR3 bases are TGTGTCAGCAGTTTAATTGGTTCAGAAGCTTTCTTT.

This clonotype was seen only a few times. V is TRBV20-1 and J is TRBJ2-1; 11 nucleotides match TRBD2. V lost 0 bases and J lost 0; bases outside the gene matches: 7. Per germline, CDR1 DFQATT and CDR2 SNEGSKA (reference sequence). The CDR3 spans 18 residues. The CDR3 here is CSARDMGLAASSYNEQFF. The CDR3 DNA reads as TGCAGTGCTAGAGATATGGGACTAGCGGCTAGCTCCTACAATGAGCAGTTCTTC.

This clonotype was detected ten times or more. The V and J genes are TRBV28 and TRBJ2-5; 7 bases are shared with TRBD1. This CDR3 has 16 residues. V lost 5 bases to trimming and J lost 2 bases; unmatched junction nucleotides: 11. Germline values: CDR1 MDHEN, CDR2 SYDVKM. The CDR3 sequence is CASSTTRDSLQETQYF. CDR3 sequence (DNA): TGTGCCAGCAGTACTACCCGGGACAGCTTGCAAGAGACCCAGTACTTC.

This clonotype was observed at least ten times. The V gene is TRBV9, the J gene TRBJ2-3, with 10 positions matching TRBD1. This CDR3 is built from 17 residues. The J segment lost 3 bases and the V segment lost 4 bases, leaving 11 bases of the junction unmatched. Per germline, CDR1 SGDLS and CDR2 YYNGEE. CDR3 sequence: CASSPLLWTGGTDTQYF. The CDR3 DNA reads as TGTGCCAGCAGCCCACTCTTATGGACAGGGGGAACAGATACGCAGTATTTT.

Many counts were recorded for this clonotype. V and J are TRBV20-1 and TRBJ1-1; D not certain. V dropped 5 bases and J dropped 7 bases, with 11 bases sitting between them. The CDR3 has 11 amino acids. CDR1 is DFQATT, CDR2 SNEGSKA, per germline (reference sequence). The CDR3 DNA reads TGCAGTGCTCCAAGAGGGCTTGAAGCTTTCTTT. It yields the protein CSAPRGLEAFF.

This clonotype has a count of ten or more. This chain connects TRBV10-2 to TRBJ2-7; D is undetermined. Germline V CDR1 and CDR2: WSHSY, SAAADI. With 3 bases removed from V and 0 bases from J, the gap between germline ends came to 9 bases. The CDR3 loop spans 14 amino acids. CDR3 loop: CASSDSPGSYEQYF. In DNA, the CDR3 is TGCGCCAGCAGTGACAGCCCCGGCTCCTACGAGCAGTACTTC.

At least ten counts were recorded for this clonotype. J is TRBJ2-7 and V is TRBV29-1; D possibly corresponds to TRBD2 (5 bases). The CDR3 contains 13 residues. Germline V gene data show CDR1 as SQVTM and CDR2 as ANQGSEA. Trimming removed 8 bases at V and 5 bases at J, with 19 bases between. CDR3 nucleotides: TGCAGCTTCAGCGGCCGCCTAGGGAACGAGCAGTACTTC. Protein: CSFSGRLGNEQYF.

This clonotype appeared many times. This sequence joins TRBV6-1 and TRBJ1-1, with no clear D. V was pared by 2 bases and J by 3 bases, with 13 bases between. Germline-derived CDR1 and CDR2 are MNHNS and SASEGT. The CDR3 is 15 amino acids. The CDR3 nucleotides are TGTGCCAGCAGTGAACGCGGGCGCACGGACACTGAAGCTTTCTTT. Protein sequence: CASSERGRTDTEAFF.